The T cell receptor beta chain described here comes from a study of blood T cell repertoires in COVID-19 (dated by TCRdb to 2019 to 2021). In the study overall: Samples covering the acute and convalescent phases of COVID-19 were provided by collaborators in the United States, Italy and Spain. The sample metadata nearly always contained a de-identified subject ID, COVID-19 status, age in years and sex. The repertoires were made available in a free public database intended to serve as a resource for research on the immune response to SARS-CoV-2. Deeply sampled blood TCRbeta repertoires from subjects exposed to, actively infected with, or recovered from COVID-19 were included in the dataset. Where available, HLA class I and class II types were taken from metadata supplied by the sample provider and were not determined by assay-based typing. The samples were drawn from two sources: the first 160 participants of the ongoing ImmuneRACE study, and 950 to 1,500 subjects contributed by 6 global collaborators. The prospective study material was composed of cDNA or gDNA derived from T cells, B-cell-depleted T cells, or PBMCs. The full study reports these points: The amount of clinical and demographic metadata varied by source and participant and was provided uncurated.

About this clone itself: The clone's antigen remains unknown. One end of the junction is discordant with germline, which a read error may explain. Other DNA variants within this sample encode the same CDR3.

The CDR3 runs 12 residues from the cysteine to the phenylalanine. Just CDR3 DNA is preserved here, 36 bases in frame from base 1. According to the germline V gene (reference sequence), CDR1 reads LGHDT and CDR2 reads YNNKEL. One collaborating source in Seattle enrolled patients while the patients were actively infected and followed the patients over time throughout the course of disease. Whole blood was collected in K2EDTA tubes by collaborating institutions according to the institutions' own protocols. Collaborator samples were shipped for TCRbeta analysis as frozen whole blood, isolated PBMCs, or DNA extracted from either sample type. TCRbeta CDR3 regions were amplified from genomic DNA using the immunoSEQ Assay, a bias-controlled multiplex PCR. The study's processing was this. Within the assay, amplification of reference gene primers was used to estimate how many nucleated cells each sample contained. To quantify the absolute abundance of each unique TCRbeta CDR3 rearrangement, sequence reads were collapsed and filtered. Productive Simpson clonality was computed per sample as the square root of Simpson's diversity index over productive rearrangements. In its TCRdb copy, this immuneACCESS table keeps in-frame sequences only and misses some clones. Where compared with another copy, unresolved V genes explain less than half of these, and the others have no known cause. Clone size and V and J calls were adopted from that table, with D and trimming inferred from the DNA. This sample holds over 150,000 clones; more than 70% were observed only once. The top ten hold roughly a sixth of the sample.

Specimen: peripheral blood. The clonotype originates from a man aged 50 to 60 with COVID-19, enrolled during active disease. This chain joins TRBV3-1 (or the pseudogene TRBV3-2) to TRBJ2-1, with TRBD2 identical over 8 junction bases. The CDR3 here reads CASSQRGLATFF. The nucleotides read TGCGCCAGCAGCCAACGAGGACTAGCAACGTTCTTC.